The next 15 T cell receptor beta chains were all read from a single sample in a study of shared clonotypes between healthy human individuals. TCRdb keeps only in-frame clones here, not all; method: immunoSEQ multiplex PCR. Here the sample spans about 2.3 million clones, about 92% being singletons. The sequenced sample consisted of naive CD4+ T cells from PBMCs. Subset denoted: CD45RA+ positively selected. The receptors stem from a man in his late teens or twenties in good health. Some clones in this sample may be carry-over from other donors' samples.

The V and J genes are TRBV7-4 and TRBJ1-4; possible D gene TRBD1, 6 bases. The V and J ends lost 5 bases and 4 bases respectively, with 17 bases between them. CDR3 length: 16 residues. Germline lookup yields CDR1 SGHVT and CDR2 SQSDAQ. The CDR3 loop reads CASSPGGWTVNEKLFF. CDR3 nucleotide sequence: TGTGCCAGCAGCCCCGGAGGGTGGACAGTTAATGAAAAACTGTTTTTT.

The CDR3 spells CASSSGQGGHTEAFF. The DNA of the CDR3 is TGCGCCAGCAGCTCAGGACAGGGAGGGCACACTGAAGCTTTCTTT. The rearrangement links TRBV5-1 to TRBJ1-1; TRBD1 agrees at 8 bases. Germline CDR1 is SGHRS and CDR2 is YFSETQ. J lost 3 bases, V lost 3 bases, and 7 bases had no gene match. The CDR3 loop spans 15 amino acids.

The rearrangement uses TRBV18 and TRBJ2-1, with D possibly matching TRBD1 (5 bases). Trimming took off 2 bases at V and 6 bases at J, with 14 bases between the two ends. Germline values: CDR1 KGHSH, CDR2 LQKENI. This CDR3 comprises 15 residues. The chain's CDR3 is CASSPGHLGGNEQFF. The CDR3 nucleotides read TGTGCCAGCTCACCAGGACACCTAGGTGGCAATGAGCAGTTCTTC.

Worth noting for this clone: The same CDR3 is also encoded by other DNA sequences in this sample. This chain joins TRBV7-2 and TRBJ2-7, with TRBD1 matching over 7 bases. The junction had 3 bases not matched to a gene; V was cut back by 3 bases and J by 1 base. The CDR3 covers 14 residues. Germline CDR1 and CDR2: SGHTA and FQGNSA. DNA for the CDR3: TGTGCCAGCAGCTTGGACAGGTATTCCTACGAGCAGTACTTC. It translates to CASSLDRYSYEQYF.

The chain recombines TRBV18 with TRBJ2-3; D is ambiguous. Trimming shortened V by 4 bases and J by 6 bases, and 11 bases separated the two germline ends. CDR3 size: 13 residues. Germline V CDR1 and CDR2: KGHSH, LQKENI. The CDR3 protein is CASSRAGSDTQYF. The DNA of the CDR3 is TGTGCCAGCTCACGAGCAGGATCCGATACGCAGTATTTT.

The V gene is TRBV6-5, the J gene TRBJ1-1, with D hard to call. With 6 bases removed from V and 8 bases from J, the gap between germline ends came to 10 bases. From germline, CDR1 is MNHEY and CDR2 SVGAGI. CDR3 length: 11 amino acids. CDR3 DNA: TGTGCCAGCAGAGCCGTCTGGGAAGCTTTCTTT. Its translation: CASRAVWEAFF.

The CDR3 sequence is CASSSTDPRTDTQYF. The DNA of the CDR3 is TGCGCCAGCAGCTCGACAGACCCACGCACAGATACGCAGTATTTT. The chain carries TRBV5-1 and TRBJ2-3; D possibly corresponds to TRBD1 (5 bases). With 3 bases removed from V and 1 base from J, the gap between germline ends came to 12 bases. Germline lookup yields CDR1 SGHRS and CDR2 YFSETQ. The CDR3 is 15 amino acids.

A note on this clone: In the same sample, other DNA sequences code for this CDR3. The chain combines TRBV7-3 with TRBJ1-1; no firm D call. The CDR3 is 13 amino acids. V shed 0 bases and J shed 3 bases, with 5 bases lying between them. From germline, CDR1 is SGHTA and CDR2 FQGTGA. CDR3 DNA: TGTGCCAGCAGCTTAACTGTAGACACTGAAGCTTTCTTT. This encodes CASSLTVDTEAFF.

This clone turned up a few times. This specimen includes other DNA sequences encoding the same CDR3. This chain uses TRBV7-3 with TRBJ1-5; no reliable D call. The CDR3 loop spans 13 amino acids. Germline values: CDR1 SGHTA, CDR2 FQGTGA. With 1 base removed from V and 0 bases from J, the gap between germline ends came to 1 base. CDR3 DNA sequence: TGTGCCAGCAGCTTAAGTAGCAATCAGCCCCAGCATTTT. Its translation: CASSLSSNQPQHF.

V usage is TRBV6-5 and J usage is TRBJ2-5; no clear D. This CDR3 region has 12 residues. Looked up from germline, CDR1 is MNHEY and CDR2 is SVGAGI. The V end was cut by 4 bases, the J end by 5 bases, with 8 bases between. The CDR3 reads CASSSSRETQYF. The CDR3 bases are TGTGCCAGCAGTTCATCCAGGGAGACCCAGTACTTC.

The chain has TRBV7-9 and TRBJ2-5; D assignment may be TRBD1 or TRBD2 (7 bases each). Near its end, the DNA agrees better with TRBJ2-7, so the J call may be wrong. Germline V gene data show CDR1 as SEHNR and CDR2 as FQNEAQ (reference sequence). The CDR3 spans 16 residues. CDR3 in amino acids: CASASGGRGRVYEQYF. The CDR3, as DNA: TGTGCCAGCGCCTCAGGAGGGAGGGGGCGCGTCTACGAGCAGTACTTC.

This clone was picked up one time. The chain links TRBV5-1 to TRBJ2-1; TRBD2 matches 12 bases. The CDR3 is made up of 15 amino acids. Unmatched junction bases numbered 4, after V lost 3 bases and J lost 6 bases. Germline values: CDR1 SGHRS, CDR2 YFSETQ. The CDR3 sequence: CASSWELAGGNEQFF. In DNA form, the CDR3 reads TGCGCCAGCAGCTGGGAACTAGCGGGAGGCAATGAGCAGTTCTTC.

This clone was recorded once. The rearrangement joins TRBV19 to TRBJ2-3; D is undetermined. Germline V gene data show CDR1 as LNHDA and CDR2 as SQIVND (reference sequence). Trimming stripped 9 bases from V and 0 bases from J, with 16 bases between. The CDR3 covers 15 residues. CDR3 loop: CASSYGRYSTDTQYF. CDR3 DNA: TGTGCCAGCTCCTACGGTCGATATAGCACAGATACGCAGTATTTT.

The genes are TRBV5-4 and TRBJ2-6, with a tentative D call TRBD1 (6 bases). The V and J ends lost 8 bases and 0 bases respectively, with 15 bases between them. Germline CDR1 and CDR2: SGHNT and YYREEE (reference sequence). The CDR3 covers 16 residues. The CDR3 DNA sequence: TGTGCCAGTCAAGGACAGCCATTCTCTGGGGCCAACGTCCTGACTTTC. Translation gives CASQGQPFSGANVLTF.

The chain employs TRBV29-1 and TRBJ2-3, with D unresolved. The V gene lost 7 bases and the J gene lost 4 bases, with 15 bases spanning the gap. Germline V gives CDR1 SQVTM, CDR2 ANQGSEA. The length of the CDR3 is 13 residues. The CDR3: CSALVSTADTQYF. In DNA form, the CDR3 reads TGCAGCGCCCTAGTATCGACCGCAGATACGCAGTATTTT.